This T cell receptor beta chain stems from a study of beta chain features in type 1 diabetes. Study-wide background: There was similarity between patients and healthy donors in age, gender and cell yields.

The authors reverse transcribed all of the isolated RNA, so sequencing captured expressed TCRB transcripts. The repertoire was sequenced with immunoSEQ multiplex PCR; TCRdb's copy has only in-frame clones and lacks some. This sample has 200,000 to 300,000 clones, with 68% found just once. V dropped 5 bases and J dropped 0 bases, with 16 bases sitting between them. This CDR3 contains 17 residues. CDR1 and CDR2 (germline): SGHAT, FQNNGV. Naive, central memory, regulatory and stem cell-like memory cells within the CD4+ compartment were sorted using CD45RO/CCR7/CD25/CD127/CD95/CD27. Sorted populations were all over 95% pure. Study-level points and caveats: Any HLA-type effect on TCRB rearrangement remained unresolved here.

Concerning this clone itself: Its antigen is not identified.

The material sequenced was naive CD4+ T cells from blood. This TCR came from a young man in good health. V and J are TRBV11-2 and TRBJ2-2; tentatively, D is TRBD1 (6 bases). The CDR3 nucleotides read TGTGCCAGCAGCAACAGGGCTTTAGACACGAACACCGGGGAGCTGTTTTTT. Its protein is CASSNRALDTNTGELFF.